The present entry profiles one T cell receptor beta chain with its context. As originally analysed: Amplification from reference gene primers served as the basis for estimated nucleated cell counts. The method was immunoSEQ multiplex PCR; TCRdb's version includes in-frame clones alone and lacks a portion of them. The D gene and trimming were derived from the DNA, and the V and J assignments and clone size from that table. The table includes about 220,000 clones, roughly 90% detected once. This sample is drawn from a study of blood T cell repertoires in COVID-19. Turning to the study itself: Sample material is recorded as cDNA or gDNA derived from T cells, B-cell-depleted T cells, or PBMCs.

The participants were between roughly 18 and 100 years old and came from under 25 US areas. This clonotype originated in a woman in her twenties or thirties who had recovered from COVID-19. Input material: PBMCs or T cells enriched from blood (not recorded which).

Written as DNA, the CDR3 is TGTGCCAGCAGCTGGGGGGGCGAGAACACTGAAGCTTTCTTT. Amino acid sequence: CASSWGGENTEAFF. J is TRBJ1-1 and V is TRBV9, with D perhaps matching TRBD1 (6 bases). This CDR3 comprises 14 residues. Deletions cut 4 bases from V and 1 base from J, with 11 bases between. Germline assignment: CDR1 SGDLS and CDR2 YYNGEE. The whole variable domain, remainder taken from reference TRBV9 and TRBJ1-1, is DSGVTQTPKHLITATGQRVTLRCSPRSGDLSVYWYQQSLDQGLQFLIQYYNGEERAKGNILERFSAQQFPDLHSELNLSSLELGDSALYFCASSWGGENTEAFFGQGTRLTVV.